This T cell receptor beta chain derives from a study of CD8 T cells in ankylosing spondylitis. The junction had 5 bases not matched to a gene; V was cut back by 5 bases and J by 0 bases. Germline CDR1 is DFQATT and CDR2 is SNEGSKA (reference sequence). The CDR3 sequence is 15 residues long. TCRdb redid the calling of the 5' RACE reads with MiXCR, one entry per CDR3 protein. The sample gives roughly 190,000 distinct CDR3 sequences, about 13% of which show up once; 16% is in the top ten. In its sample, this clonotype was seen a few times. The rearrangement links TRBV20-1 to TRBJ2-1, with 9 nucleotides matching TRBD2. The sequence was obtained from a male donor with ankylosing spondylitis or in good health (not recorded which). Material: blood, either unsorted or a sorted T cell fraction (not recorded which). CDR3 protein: CSAPGSGSSYNEQFF. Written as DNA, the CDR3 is TGCAGTGCTCCCGGTAGCGGGAGCTCCTACAATGAGCAGTTCTTC.